These 13 T cell receptor beta chains originate from one sample sequenced in a study of identifying expanded T cells in peripheral blood. Libraries were prepared by immunoSEQ multiplex PCR; TCRdb keeps only in-frame clonotypes and omits some of them. The sample records 90,000 to 95,000 clones, nearly 90% being singletons. Sample: blood. The receptor set was obtained from a person aged 18 to 75 in good health.

The rearrangement uses TRBV5-1 and TRBJ1-2, with D perhaps matching TRBD1 (6 bases). The CDR3 has 14 amino acids. The V and J ends lost 4 bases and 4 bases respectively, with 14 bases between them. CDR1 and CDR2 (germline): SGHRS, YFSETQ. The CDR3 is CASSVDGQSYGYTF. DNA for the CDR3: TGCGCCAGCAGCGTGGACGGACAGTCCTATGGCTACACCTTC.

This chain links TRBV28 with TRBJ1-1, with D unresolved. Germline CDR1 reads MDHEN; CDR2 reads SYDVKM. The CDR3 loop spans 15 amino acids. V lost 5 bases to trimming and J lost 2 bases, with 15 bases between them. The CDR3 DNA is TGTGCCAGCAGTCTACCCCCACAGCAAAACACTGAAGCTTTCTTT. Translated: CASSLPPQQNTEAFF.

The rearrangement uses TRBV4-3 and TRBJ1-2; D is undetermined. In germline, CDR1 is LGHNA, CDR2 YSLEER. V gave up 0 bases and J gave up 1 base, with 15 bases separating them. The CDR3 extends over 17 amino acids. The CDR3 DNA sequence: TGCGCCAGCAGCCAAGATCGGGTGCCGGGGTTTAACTATGGCTACACCTTC. Protein sequence: CASSQDRVPGFNYGYTF.

The rearrangement links TRBV10-3 to TRBJ2-7, with 11 positions matching TRBD1. Trimming removed 8 bases from V and 5 bases from J; junction bases left unmatched: 5. Per germline, CDR1 ENHRY and CDR2 SYGVKD. CDR3 size: 13 residues. This CDR3 is CAIGWDRGNEQYF. In nucleotides, the CDR3 is TGTGCCATCGGGTGGGACAGGGGGAACGAGCAGTACTTC.

The gene calls are TRBV19 and TRBJ2-7; 7 bases are shared with TRBD2. Germline CDR1 is LNHDA and CDR2 is SQIVND (reference sequence). V shed 11 bases, J shed 0 bases, and the junction held 28 bases outside the gene matches. The CDR3 extends over 20 amino acids. CDR3 nucleotides: TGTGCCCCCAGCGTAGAAAGCGGGATTAGACTGGTACGAAGCTCCTACGAGCAGTACTTC. This gives the protein CAPSVESGIRLVRSSYEQYF.

This chain joins TRBV27 and TRBJ2-5, with unresolved D. The germline V and J ends were trimmed by 8 bases and 1 base, with 2 bases remaining between them. This CDR3 is 10 amino acids long. The V gene's germline CDR1 is MNHEY and CDR2 SMNVEV (reference sequence). The CDR3 loop reads CASSQETQYF. CDR3 DNA: TGTGCCAGCTCCCAAGAGACCCAGTACTTC.

The V call is TRBV7-9, the J call TRBJ1-1; D gene unclear. Germline lookup yields CDR1 SEHNR and CDR2 FQNEAQ (reference sequence). V gave up 4 bases and J gave up 0 bases, with 6 bases separating them. The length of the CDR3 is 13 residues. The DNA of the CDR3 is TGTGCCAGCAGCTCCAAAATGAACACTGAAGCTTTCTTT. Its translation is CASSSKMNTEAFF.

As to this clone: The same CDR3 can be traced to other DNA sequences in this sample. The chain combines TRBV19 with TRBJ2-2; D gene ambiguous. The CDR3 extends over 11 amino acids. Trimming removed 2 bases at V and 7 bases at J, with 2 bases between. CDR1 and CDR2 (germline): LNHDA, SQIVND (reference sequence). DNA of the CDR3: TGTGCCAGTAGTATACTCGGGGAGCTGTTTTTT. It translates to CASSILGELFF.

This clone appeared a single time. This sequence joins TRBV9 and TRBJ1-1; no clear D. There are 14 residues in the CDR3. Trimming cost V 0 bases and J 1 base, with 7 bases left between them. Germline V gives CDR1 SGDLS, CDR2 YYNGEE. CDR3 DNA sequence: TGTGCCAGCAGCGTAGGTACGCCGAACACTGAAGCTTTCTTT. This codes for CASSVGTPNTEAFF. Complete variable domain (other parts from reference TRBV9 and TRBJ1-1): DSGVTQTPKHLITATGQRVTLRCSPRSGDLSVYWYQQSLDQGLQFLIQYYNGEERAKGNILERFSAQQFPDLHSELNLSSLELGDSALYFCASSVGTPNTEAFFGQGTRLTVV.

The chain couples TRBV7-9 to TRBJ2-3, with unresolved D. Trimming removed 5 bases from V and 1 base from J, with 10 bases in between. The CDR3 consists of 14 residues. The germline gives CDR1 SEHNR, CDR2 FQNEAQ (reference sequence). CDR3 in amino acids: CASSQTAGTDTQYF. The CDR3 region has the DNA TGTGCCAGCAGCCAGACCGCGGGCACAGATACGCAGTATTTT.

The chain recombines TRBV19 with TRBJ1-3; D remains ambiguous. Germline V lookup: CDR1 LNHDA, CDR2 SQIVND (reference sequence). Trimming took off 6 bases at V and 2 bases at J, with 14 bases between the two ends. The CDR3 is 15 amino acids. The CDR3 region has the DNA TGTGCCAGTAGAAACCAGGATTTGACTGGAAACACCATATATTTT. Translation gives CASRNQDLTGNTIYF.

V is TRBV19 and J is TRBJ2-1; D is ambiguous. Trimming took off 3 bases at V and 2 bases at J, with 11 bases between the two ends. The CDR3 is 15 amino acids. Germline CDR1 reads LNHDA; CDR2 reads SQIVND (reference sequence). The CDR3 here is CASSIPGSTYNEQFF. The CDR3 nucleotides are TGTGCCAGTAGTATCCCAGGATCCACCTACAATGAGCAGTTCTTC.

The chain carries TRBV6-1 and TRBJ2-7; TRBD2 aligns across 8 bases. The CDR3 runs to 14 residues. The V and J ends lost 4 bases and 3 bases, in that order; junction bases with no gene match: 5. CDR1 is MNHNS, CDR2 SASEGT, per germline. CDR3 amino acids: CASSGTSGVYEQYF. The CDR3 DNA sequence: TGTGCCAGCAGTGGAACTAGCGGCGTCTACGAGCAGTACTTC.